These 15 T cell receptor beta chains were all obtained from the same sample, sequenced in a study of blood T cell repertoires in COVID-19. TCRdb's copy holds only in-frame clones and misses some; the assay was immunoSEQ multiplex PCR. The sample lists roughly 250,000 clones; around 83% were seen once. Sequencing input: peripheral blood. The receptors stem from a man in his forties with active or convalescent COVID-19.

The rearrangement links TRBV7-9 to TRBJ1-1, with D perhaps matching TRBD1 (6 bases). Trimming cost V 5 bases and J 4 bases, with 23 bases left between them. Per the germline V gene, CDR1 is SEHNR and CDR2 is FQNEAQ (reference sequence). The CDR3 contains 17 residues. This chain's CDR3 is CASSKRRGGFEGTEAFF. CDR3 coding DNA: TGTGCCAGCAGCAAACGCAGGGGCGGTTTTGAAGGCACTGAAGCTTTCTTT.

This clone has only a few counts. The chain's CDR3 is CASRDDWDNEQFF. The CDR3 bases are TGTGCCAGCAGGGATGACTGGGACAATGAGCAGTTCTTC. The chain combines TRBV2 with TRBJ2-1, with D hard to call. This CDR3 is built from 13 residues. Germline-derived CDR1 and CDR2 are SNHLY and FYNNEI. Trimming pared 6 bases from V and 5 bases from J, leaving 11 bases between.

The chain recombines TRBV10-3 with TRBJ1-1, with D tentatively TRBD1 (5 bases). The CDR3 sequence is 15 residues long. Germline loops: CDR1 ENHRY, CDR2 SYGVKD. The germline V and J ends were trimmed by 4 bases and 0 bases, with 12 bases remaining between them. This CDR3 reads CAISGGRPMNTEAFF. The CDR3 DNA follows: TGTGCCATCAGTGGGGGCAGACCCATGAACACTGAAGCTTTCTTT.

This clone was seen more than once but under ten times. The genes are TRBV7-9 and TRBJ1-5, with TRBD1 matching over 7 bases. Trimming removed 1 base from V and 12 bases from J; junction bases left unmatched: 9. CDR1 and CDR2 (germline): SEHNR, FQNEAQ (reference sequence). The CDR3 totals 14 residues. CDR3: CASSLDRGPSLQHF. The CDR3 DNA is TGTGCCAGCAGCTTAGACAGGGGCCCTTCGCTCCAGCATTTT.

This chain links TRBV5-1 with TRBJ2-6; D is perhaps TRBD2 (5 bases). V lost 4 bases to trimming and J lost 2 bases, with 10 bases between them. Looked up from germline, CDR1 is SGHRS and CDR2 is YFSETQ. The CDR3 covers 15 residues. Written as DNA, the CDR3 is TGCGCCAGCAGCGAGGGCAAGGCTGGGGCCAACGTCCTGACTTTC. Translating gives CASSEGKAGANVLTF.

The chain links TRBV2 to TRBJ2-5; D might be TRBD1 (5 bases). Trimming removed 5 bases from V and 0 bases from J, with 19 bases in between. The CDR3 contains 17 residues. Germline lookup yields CDR1 SNHLY and CDR2 FYNNEI. In nucleotides, the CDR3 is TGTGCCAGCAGTACTGTGGTTACAGGCGGCGACCAAGAGACCCAGTACTTC. This gives the protein CASSTVVTGGDQETQYF. Variable domain in full (rest from reference TRBV2 and TRBJ2-5): EPEVTQTPSHQVTQMGQEVILRCVPISNHLYFYWYRQILGQKVEFLVSFYNNEISEKSEIFDDQFSVERPDGSNFTLKIRSTKLEDSAMYFCASSTVVTGGDQETQYFGPGTRLLVL.

In the case of this clone: One end of the junction does not line up with germline, which may come from a read error. The chain uses TRBV2 and TRBJ1-1; 7 bases are a match to TRBD1. The V gene's germline CDR1 is SNHLY and CDR2 FYNNEI. The CDR3 totals 12 residues. CDR3 nucleotides: TGTGCCGGCAGACAGGGAGGGACTGAAGCTTTCTTT. Protein sequence: CAGRQGGTEAFF.

The chain recombines TRBV12-3 or TRBV12-4 with TRBJ1-4; D call uncertain. Trimming removed 8 bases at V and 5 bases at J, with 12 bases between. The CDR3 extends over 13 amino acids. The CDR3 is CASREFGNEKLFF. The CDR3 DNA reads TGTGCCAGCCGGGAGTTCGGCAATGAAAAACTGTTTTTT.

The V and J genes are TRBV5-6 and TRBJ1-1; the D gene is possibly TRBD1 (5 bases). Germline V CDR1 and CDR2: SGHDT, YYEEEE. The CDR3 consists of 12 residues. V was clipped by 0 bases and J by 10 bases, with 10 bases between them. The CDR3 DNA is TGTGCCAGCAGCTTGGAGGGGAGGACAGCTTTCTTT. Translated: CASSLEGRTAFF.

This clone was counted once. The chain carries TRBV29-1 and TRBJ2-3; 7 bases line up with TRBD1. CDR1 and CDR2 (germline): SQVTM, ANQGSEA. This CDR3 contains 14 residues. V shed 8 bases and J 0 bases; nucleotides not matched to a gene: 8. The CDR3 loop is CSSLGGFSTDTQYF. In DNA form, the CDR3 reads TGCAGCTCCCTAGGGGGCTTTAGCACAGATACGCAGTATTTT.

V and J are TRBV3-1 (or the pseudogene TRBV3-2) and TRBJ2-7; 8 positions match TRBD1. There are 14 residues in the CDR3. CDR1 is LGHDT and CDR2 is YNNKEL in the germline V gene (reference sequence). V lost 4 bases, J lost 3 bases, and 5 bases stayed unmatched. CDR3 DNA sequence: TGTGCCAGCAGCCTCGGACAGGGAGTCTACGAGCAGTACTTC. Translating it yields CASSLGQGVYEQYF.

The V call is TRBV3-1 (or the pseudogene TRBV3-2), the J call TRBJ2-5, with D possibly being TRBD2 (7 bases). The CDR3 has 17 amino acids. Trimming removed 4 bases from V and 1 base from J, with 19 bases in between. Germline CDR1 is LGHDT and CDR2 is YNNKEL (reference sequence). CDR3: CASSPISGRGVQETQYF. Written as DNA, the CDR3 is TGTGCCAGCAGCCCCATTTCAGGGAGGGGGGTCCAAGAGACCCAGTACTTC.

The genes are TRBV6-5 and TRBJ2-7, with D tentatively TRBD1 (5 bases). The CDR3 runs to 11 residues. V dropped 7 bases and J dropped 7 bases, with 11 bases sitting between them. Germline loops: CDR1 MNHEY, CDR2 SVGAGI. This chain's CDR3 is CASKDKGEQYF. Here the CDR3 DNA reads TGTGCCAGCAAGGACAAGGGGGAGCAGTACTTC.

This chain connects TRBV30 to TRBJ1-5; D not resolved. This CDR3 spans 13 amino acids. Germline V gene lookup returns CDR1 GTSNPN and CDR2 SVGIG (reference sequence). Trimming removed 2 bases from V and 5 bases from J, with 10 bases in between. The CDR3 region has the DNA TGTGCCTGGAGTTATGGCAGCGATCAGCCCCAGCATTTT. It codes for CAWSYGSDQPQHF.

The chain links TRBV14 to TRBJ2-5; 8 bases fit TRBD2. V shed 7 bases and J 5 bases; nucleotides not matched to a gene: 6. Germline V lookup: CDR1 SGHDN, CDR2 FVKESK. The CDR3 has 13 residues. In DNA, the CDR3 is TGTGCCAGCACCAACCGCGGGGGGGAGACCCAGTACTTC. Translated: CASTNRGGETQYF.